What follows are 5 T cell receptor beta chains derived from one specimen sequenced in a study of cytomegalovirus exposure and HLA in healthy donors. The primer mix had 60 Vbeta and 13 Jbeta primers. Sequencing used immunoSEQ multiplex PCR; TCRdb keeps in-frame clones, though not all of them. The table lists some 120,000 clones, 80% of them singletons. Sequenced sample: PBMCs. Receptors originate from a human donor in good health.

The chain links TRBV18 to TRBJ1-4; the match to TRBD1 covers 9 bases. Trimming cost V 6 bases and J 4 bases; bases outside gene matches: 9. This CDR3 has 16 residues. Germline-derived CDR1 and CDR2 are KGHSH and LQKENI. The DNA for the CDR3 is TGTGCCAGCTCCCAAAGTATGGGACAGGGTAATGAAAAACTGTTTTTT. This codes for CASSQSMGQGNEKLFF.

This chain joins TRBV4-2 and TRBJ2-7, with D perhaps matching TRBD1 (6 bases). The CDR3 runs to 12 residues. Trimming removed 0 bases from V and 12 bases from J, with 12 bases in between. CDR1 LGHNA and CDR2 YNFKEQ come from the germline V gene. CDR3: CASSQDGQLVYF. The CDR3 nucleotides are TGTGCCAGCAGCCAAGACGGACAGCTAGTGTACTTC.

The chain combines TRBV27 with TRBJ2-5; 14 bases match TRBD2. The CDR3 spans 15 residues. Germline CDR1 is MNHEY and CDR2 is SMNVEV (reference sequence). The V segment lost 5 bases and the J segment 4 bases; nucleotides outside the gene matches: 3. CDR3 coding DNA: TGTGCCAGCAGTACCGGGACTAGCGGGGGAGAGACCCAGTACTTC. Translated, it gives CASSTGTSGGETQYF.

The chain joins TRBV19 to TRBJ2-1; TRBD1 aligns across 7 bases. Germline V gene data show CDR1 as LNHDA and CDR2 as SQIVND (reference sequence). V gave up 6 bases and J gave up 2 bases; unmatched junction bases: 4. The CDR3 consists of 14 residues. As DNA, the CDR3 is TGTGCCAGTAGGAGACAGGGTCCCTACAATGAGCAGTTCTTC. This translates into CASRRQGPYNEQFF.

This rearrangement joins TRBV25-1 to TRBJ2-3, with 10 positions matching TRBD2. The ends lost 0 bases at V and 0 bases at J; junction bases unmatched: 6. There are 18 residues in the CDR3. From germline, CDR1 is MGHDK and CDR2 SYGVNS. This CDR3 is CASSEYLLAGSSTDTQYF. The CDR3 nucleotides are TGTGCCAGCAGTGAATATCTACTAGCGGGGAGTAGCACAGATACGCAGTATTTT.